Listed here are 11 T cell receptor gamma chains from one sample, sequenced in a study of gamma-delta chains in newborns, infants, children. TCRdb reran clone calling via CATT on the reads. The sample yields approximately 540 gamma-chain clones, 2.9% seen once. The sample comprised blood. All receptors derive from a child who was a newborn, infant or young child, either healthy, febrile or measles-vaccinated (not recorded which).

On this clone: A far larger clone is just one base off, so this is likely a read error. The chain is built from TRGV4 and TRGJ1 or TRGJ2. This CDR3 comprises 11 residues. Germline V gives CDR1 EGSTGY, CDR2 YDSYTSSV. This CDR3 is CATWDYYKELF. CDR3 DNA sequence: TGTGCCACCTGGGATTATTATAAGGAACTCTTT.

Details on this clone: At one end the junction does not follow the germline gene, possibly because of a read error. The J gene is TRGJ1 or TRGJ2, the V gene TRGV2. The CDR3 covers 11 residues. Germline V CDR1 and CDR2: EGSNGY, YDSYNSKV. DNA of the CDR3: TGTGCCAACTGGGACGGGCACTTGAAACTCTTT. Its translation: CANWDGHLKLF.

Note on this clone: This probably arose from a read error, given a far larger clone one base away. J is TRGJP1 and V is TRGV9. The CDR3 runs 9 residues. The V and J ends lost 12 bases and 5 bases, in that order; junction bases with no gene match: 0. Germline CDR1 GITISATS, CDR2 ISYDGTV (reference sequence). This CDR3 is CATGWFKIF. The CDR3 region has the DNA TGTGCCACTGGTTGGTTCAAGATATTT.

Only a few counts were recorded for this clone. The protein recorded in TCRdb matches a much larger clone and deviates from this DNA's translation at residue 3, suggesting a read error; the protein here is obtained by translating the DNA. This sequence joins TRGV9 and TRGJP. Germline V CDR1 and CDR2: GITISATS, ISYDGTV (reference sequence). CDR3 length: 13 residues. The CDR3 DNA follows: TGTGCCGTGTGGGGATTGGGCAAAAAAATCAAGGTATTT. Its translation: CAVWGLGKKIKVF.

This clone was counted a few times. This is likely an artifact of a read error, given a far larger clone one base away. The chain carries TRGV9 and TRGJP1. Germline lookup yields CDR1 GITISATS and CDR2 ISYDGTV (reference sequence). This CDR3 has 15 amino acids. V was clipped by 0 bases and J by 3 bases; unmatched bases: 4. The CDR3 region has the DNA TGTGCCTTGTGGGAGGTGCGAGCCACTGGTTGGTTCAAGATATTT. Encoded protein: CALWEVRATGWFKIF.

This clone was observed a few times. TCRdb's entry gives the protein of a much larger clone, which mismatches this DNA's translation at residue 9, likely from a read error; the protein reported here is translated from the DNA. This sequence joins TRGV9 and TRGJ1 or TRGJ2. CDR1 is GITISATS and CDR2 is ISYDGTV in the germline V gene (reference sequence). The V gene end was trimmed by 1 base and the J gene end by 8 bases; junction bases not matched to a gene: 8. This CDR3 contains 13 residues. The CDR3, as DNA: TGTGCCTTGTGGGAGGTAAAAAGTCATAAGAAACTCTTT. It encodes CALWEVKSHKKLF.

This clone came up a few times. Translating this DNA gives a protein that differs at residue 2 from the TCRdb one, which belongs to a much larger clone; a read error is likely, and the protein shown is this translation. The V gene is TRGV9, the J gene TRGJP. CDR1 and CDR2 from the germline V gene are GITISATS and ISYDGTV (reference sequence). This CDR3 has 16 amino acids. This CDR3 is CTLWDQYRLGKKIKVF. The CDR3 DNA follows: TGTACCTTGTGGGACCAATATCGGTTGGGCAAAAAAATCAAGGTATTT.

As to this clone: This likely reflects a read error, since a far larger clone is one base away. The sample contains more than one DNA sequence encoding this CDR3. This chain uses TRGV2 with TRGJ1 or TRGJ2. This CDR3 region has 10 residues. CDR1 and CDR2 from the germline V gene are EGSNGY and YDSYNSKV. The CDR3 DNA reads as TGTGCCACGTGGGACGGGCAGAAACTCTTT. Translating it yields CATWDGQKLF.

About this clone itself: This sequence is one base from a far larger clone and is likely a read error. The same CDR3 also results from other DNA sequences found in this sample. This chain uses TRGV5 with TRGJ1 or TRGJ2. The CDR3 contains 11 residues. Germline-derived CDR1 and CDR2 are VINAFY and YDVSNSKD. The ends lost 10 bases at V and 3 bases at J; junction bases unmatched: 6. CDR3 sequence: CATWCYYKKLF. DNA of the CDR3: TGTGCCACTTGGTGTTATTATAAGAAACTCTTT.

Turning to this clone: The protein recorded in TCRdb matches a much larger clone and deviates from this DNA's translation at residue 3, suggesting a read error; the protein here is obtained by translating the DNA. The chain has TRGV9 and TRGJP. There are 16 residues in the CDR3. The germline CDR1 and CDR2 sequences are GITISATS and ISYDGTV (reference sequence). The CDR3 protein is CAFWEAWELGKKIKVF. The DNA for the CDR3 is TGTGCCTTTTGGGAGGCTTGGGAGTTGGGCAAAAAAATCAAGGTATTT.

This clone is medium-sized (0.01 to 0.1%) by share. A single base is all that separates this from a far larger clone, so a read error is likely. This chain links TRGV9 with TRGJ1 or TRGJ2. From germline, CDR1 is GITISATS and CDR2 ISYDGTV (reference sequence). The CDR3 loop spans 13 amino acids. The CDR3 DNA reads TGTGCCTTGCGGGAGGTGAAAAGTTATAAGAAACTCTTT. Translated, it gives CALREVKSYKKLF.